This TCR beta chain comes out of a study of CD8 T cells in ankylosing spondylitis. TCRdb processed the 5' RACE reads anew with MiXCR; each CDR3 protein has one entry. The sample gives a few hundred thousand distinct CDR3 sequences, about 24% of which show up once; over 0.55% is in the top ten. This clonotype originated in a male donor with ankylosing spondylitis or in good health (not recorded which). The specimen sequenced was blood, either unsorted or a sorted T cell fraction (not recorded which).

The CDR3 is CATSRDAPQTAYGYTF. The CDR3 DNA is TGTGCCACCAGCAGAGATGCCCCCCAAACAGCATATGGCTACACCTTC. The chain recombines TRBV15 with TRBJ1-2; no clear D. Trimming cost V 0 bases and J 5 bases, with 16 bases left between them. This CDR3 is built from 16 residues. Germline lookup yields CDR1 LNHNV and CDR2 YYDKDF (reference sequence). Drawing the rest from reference TRBV15 and TRBJ1-2, the complete variable domain is DAMVIQNPRYQVTQFGKPVTLSCSQTLNHNVMYWYQQKSSQAPKLLFHYYDKDFNNEADTPDNFQSRRPNTSFCFLDIRSPGLGDTAMYLCATSRDAPQTAYGYTFGSGTRLTVV.